The 29 T cell receptor beta chains reported below all come from one sample, sequenced in a study of blood T cell repertoires in COVID-19. The data were produced by immunoSEQ multiplex PCR, yet TCRdb's version contains in-frame clones alone and is incomplete. The table shows roughly 280,000 clones, with approximately 91% occurring only once. Sequencing was performed on peripheral blood. The receptors were gathered from a woman in her 30s with COVID-19, enrolled during active disease.

The rearrangement uses TRBV4-1 and TRBJ2-1; D not resolved. Trimming removed 0 bases from V and 4 bases from J, with 13 bases in between. Germline loops: CDR1 MGHRA, CDR2 YSYEKL. The CDR3 has 16 amino acids. This CDR3 reads CASSQDENQAYNEQFF. The CDR3 DNA is TGCGCCAGCAGCCAAGATGAAAACCAGGCATACAATGAGCAGTTCTTC.

V usage is TRBV13 and J usage is TRBJ2-2, with a possible D match to TRBD2 (6 bases). CDR1 is PRHDT and CDR2 is FYEKMQ in the germline V gene (reference sequence). With 4 bases removed from V and 9 bases from J, the gap between germline ends came to 15 bases. This CDR3 comprises 14 residues. Here the CDR3 reads CASSSMEGSRELFF. The CDR3 nucleotides read TGTGCCAGCAGCTCGATGGAGGGGAGTAGGGAGCTGTTTTTT.

The chain joins TRBV20-1 to TRBJ1-1, with unresolved D. This CDR3 contains 11 residues. The V gene lost 2 bases and the J gene lost 10 bases, with 11 bases spanning the gap. The germline V gene encodes CDR1 DFQATT and CDR2 SNEGSKA (reference sequence). The CDR3 is CSARPPLGAFF. DNA for the CDR3: TGCAGTGCTAGACCACCTCTCGGAGCTTTCTTT.

The gene calls are TRBV9 and TRBJ2-5, with D maybe TRBD2 (5 bases). Trimming left V 3 bases short and J 2 bases short, with 17 bases between. Germline lookup yields CDR1 SGDLS and CDR2 YYNGEE. The CDR3 spans 16 residues. The chain's CDR3 is CASSERVALGQETQYF. CDR3 coding DNA: TGTGCCAGCAGCGAGAGGGTAGCCTTGGGGCAAGAGACCCAGTACTTC.

The V call is TRBV5-4, the J call TRBJ2-7; 7 positions agree with TRBD2. With 0 bases clipped from V and 3 bases from J, the junction kept 6 bases outside the gene matches. The CDR3 sequence is 15 residues long. The germline CDR1 and CDR2 sequences are SGHNT and YYREEE (reference sequence). CDR3 coding DNA: TGTGCCAGCAGCTTGGAGGGCGGGAGATTCTACGAGCAGTACTTC. This sequence encodes CASSLEGGRFYEQYF.

This clone was detected a few times. This rearrangement joins TRBV10-1 to TRBJ2-1, with TRBD1 matching 7 bases. The CDR3 totals 11 residues. Germline CDR1 and CDR2: WNHNN and SYGVQD (reference sequence). V lost 3 bases, J lost 12 bases, and 2 bases stayed unmatched. CDR3 residues: CASSDWTGQFF. CDR3 DNA: TGCGCCAGCAGTGATTGGACAGGGCAGTTCTTC.

This clone turned up a few times. The chain combines TRBV9 with TRBJ1-4; D uncertain. The germline V and J ends were trimmed by 4 bases and 4 bases, with 14 bases remaining between them. In germline, CDR1 is SGDLS, CDR2 YYNGEE. The CDR3 covers 15 residues. CDR3: CASSPVGSFNEKLFF. The CDR3, as DNA: TGTGCCAGCAGCCCCGTGGGCAGCTTTAATGAAAAACTGTTTTTT.

The V and J genes are TRBV9 and TRBJ1-6; 8 bases fit TRBD1. The junction had 17 bases not matched to a gene; V was cut back by 10 bases and J by 5 bases. The CDR3 is 17 amino acids. Germline-derived CDR1 and CDR2 are SGDLS and YYNGEE. CDR3 sequence (DNA): TGTGCCGCCCCTATCCCGGACAGGGTTACGGATAATTCACCCCTCCACTTT. Translating it yields CAAPIPDRVTDNSPLHF. Variable domain in full (rest from reference TRBV9 and TRBJ1-6): DSGVTQTPKHLITATGQRVTLRCSPRSGDLSVYWYQQSLDQGLQFLIQYYNGEERAKGNILERFSAQQFPDLHSELNLSSLELGDSALYFCAAPIPDRVTDNSPLHFGNGTRLTVT.

In its sample, this clone was seen a few times. This chain links TRBV11-2 with TRBJ2-3, with 10 bases that match TRBD1. The CDR3 totals 16 residues. Looked up from germline, CDR1 is SGHAT and CDR2 is FQNNGV. V lost 4 bases and J lost 2; bases outside the gene matches: 6. The DNA of the CDR3 is TGTGCCAGCAGCTCCGGACAGGGGGGACCCACAGATACGCAGTATTTT. This translates into CASSSGQGGPTDTQYF.

This clone was seen once. This sequence joins TRBV7-2 and TRBJ2-1, with 9 bases identical to TRBD1. CDR1 SGHTA and CDR2 FQGNSA come from the germline V gene. The V segment lost 5 bases and the J segment 3 bases; nucleotides outside the gene matches: 5. The CDR3 is 15 residues long. The CDR3 protein is CASSLRTGVYNEQFF. In DNA, the CDR3 is TGTGCCAGCAGCCTGCGGACAGGGGTCTACAATGAGCAGTTCTTC. Full variable domain (remainder filled in from reference TRBV7-2 and TRBJ2-1): GAGVSQSPSNKVTEKGKDVELRCDPISGHTALYWYRQSLGQGLEFLIYFQGNSAPDKSGLPSDRFSAERTGGSVSTLTIQRTQQEDSAVYLCASSLRTGVYNEQFFGPGTRLTVL.

This clone was detected only once. The V and J genes are TRBV18 and TRBJ2-2, with 9 bases aligning to TRBD2. Germline V gives CDR1 KGHSH, CDR2 LQKENI. This CDR3 spans 19 amino acids. The J segment lost 0 bases and the V segment lost 1 base, leaving 9 bases of the junction unmatched. The CDR3 region has the DNA TGTGCCAGCTCACCACGGGCTAGCGGGGAACTTGCGAACACCGGGGAGCTGTTTTTT. The encoded protein is CASSPRASGELANTGELFF. Together with reference TRBV18 and TRBJ2-2, the CDR3 gives the full variable domain: NAGVMQNPRHLVRRRGQEARLRCSPMKGHSHVYWYRQLPEEGLKFMVYLQKENIIDESGMPKERFSAEFPKEGPSILRIQQVVRGDSAAYFCASSPRASGELANTGELFFGEGSRLTVL.

The J gene is TRBJ2-7, the V gene TRBV29-1; tentative D call: TRBD2 (6 bases). Germline values: CDR1 SQVTM, CDR2 ANQGSEA. Trimming removed 6 bases from V and 3 bases from J, with 18 bases in between. The CDR3 is 14 amino acids. In DNA form, the CDR3 reads TGCAGCGTGGGGAGGCACGGGGACCGCTACGAGCAGTACTTC. Amino acids: CSVGRHGDRYEQYF.

This clone was seen more than once but under ten times. This chain connects TRBV6-2 or TRBV6-3 to TRBJ1-2, with TRBD1 as a possible D gene (5 bases). CDR3 length equals 13 residues. V was pared by 4 bases and J by 6 bases, with 12 bases between. CDR1 MNHEY and CDR2 SVGEGT come from the germline V gene. This chain's CDR3 is CASSFNQGDGYTF. The CDR3 nucleotides read TGTGCCAGCAGTTTTAATCAGGGCGATGGCTACACCTTC.

On this clone itself: It may be a read error: a sequence one base away is much more abundant. The chain has TRBV3-1 (or the pseudogene TRBV3-2) and TRBJ1-5, with D possibly being TRBD1 (6 bases). The CDR3 loop spans 15 amino acids. Germline CDR1 LGHDT, CDR2 YNNKEL (reference sequence). V was clipped by 4 bases and J by 0 bases, with 10 bases between them. The CDR3 is CASSPGTISNQPQHF. The CDR3 nucleotides read TGTGCCAGCAGCCCAGGGACAATTAGCAATCAGCCCCAGCATTTT.

On this clone: This same CDR3 is encoded by further DNA sequences in the sample. The chain links TRBV9 to TRBJ2-1, with TRBD2 matching over 7 bases. The germline V gene has CDR1 SGDLS and CDR2 YYNGEE. The length of the CDR3 is 15 residues. The V gene end was trimmed by 0 bases and the J gene end by 1 base; junction bases not matched to a gene: 1. The DNA of the CDR3 is TGTGCCAGCAGCGTAGGTAGCGGGTCCTACAATGAGCAGTTCTTC. It is translated as CASSVGSGSYNEQFF.

The V and J genes are TRBV7-2 and TRBJ2-3; D possibly corresponds to TRBD1 (5 bases). Germline CDR1 SGHTA, CDR2 FQGNSA. The V and J ends lost 1 base and 0 bases respectively, with 17 bases between them. The CDR3 has 18 amino acids. CDR3 amino acids: CASSLGGRDDPSTDTQYF. CDR3 sequence (DNA): TGTGCCAGCAGCTTAGGGGGCCGCGACGACCCTAGCACAGATACGCAGTATTTT.

The chain links TRBV4-3 to TRBJ1-2; a possible D gene is TRBD1 (5 bases). Per germline, CDR1 LGHNA and CDR2 YSLEER. The CDR3 is 18 amino acids. Trimming removed 1 base from V and 1 base from J, with 19 bases in between. CDR3 protein: CASSQGRVGSRVNYGYTF. The CDR3 DNA reads as TGCGCCAGCAGCCAAGGCAGGGTGGGGTCTAGGGTTAACTATGGCTACACCTTC.

This chain connects TRBV28 to TRBJ1-1; TRBD1 matches 7 bases. Germline assignment: CDR1 MDHEN and CDR2 SYDVKM. The V segment lost 2 bases and the J segment 11 bases; nucleotides outside the gene matches: 5. The CDR3 length is 12 residues. CDR3 nucleotide sequence: TGTGCCAGCAGTTTAAGGGGGCTTATCGCTTTCTTT. Translation gives CASSLRGLIAFF. The whole variable domain, filled in from reference TRBV28 and TRBJ1-1, reads DVKVTQSSRYLVKRTGEKVFLECVQDMDHENMFWYRQDPGLGLRLIYFSYDVKMKEKGDIPEGYSVSREKKERFSLILESASTNQTSMYLCASSLRGLIAFFGQGTRLTVV.

This clone was picked up a small number of times. The V and J genes are TRBV6-5 and TRBJ1-1; 8 bases line up with TRBD1. V shed 1 base and J 2 bases; nucleotides not matched to a gene: 6. The CDR3 sequence is 16 residues long. The V gene's germline CDR1 is MNHEY and CDR2 SVGAGI. The CDR3 DNA follows: TGTGCCAGCAGTTACTTTCAGGGGGCGGGAAACACTGAAGCTTTCTTT. Its translation is CASSYFQGAGNTEAFF.

The chain couples TRBV21-1 to TRBJ1-2; the table's D call of TRBD1 was not tested on the DNA. TRBV21-1 is a pseudogene segment. The CDR3 is made up of 15 amino acids. This CDR3 reads CASSKRSAGNYGYTF. The CDR3 region has the DNA TGTGCCAGCAGCAAAAGATCAGCAGGGAACTATGGCTACACCTTC.

The chain carries TRBV6-5 and TRBJ1-2, with 10 bases matching TRBD1. The trim removed 4 bases at V and 6 bases at J, leaving 8 bases unmatched. Germline CDR1 is MNHEY and CDR2 is SVGAGI. The CDR3 length is 15 residues. CDR3 nucleotide sequence: TGTGCCAGCAGTTCCCCCGGGACAGGGGTGGATGGCTACACCTTC. Protein product: CASSSPGTGVDGYTF.

This clone was recorded once. The rearrangement joins TRBV10-3 to TRBJ2-7; 12 bases line up with TRBD1. J was trimmed by 5 bases and V by 6 bases; bases with no gene match: 8. The CDR3 consists of 15 residues. The germline V gene has CDR1 ENHRY and CDR2 SYGVKD. The CDR3: CAIRRRGTGGDEQYF. For the CDR3, the DNA is TGTGCCATCAGGCGCCGGGGGACAGGGGGCGACGAGCAGTACTTC.

The V and J genes are TRBV9 and TRBJ2-7; D gene ambiguous. Germline CDR1 is SGDLS and CDR2 is YYNGEE. The V end lost 3 bases, the J end lost 4 bases, and 11 bases lay between the germline ends. This CDR3 region has 13 residues. The CDR3 nucleotides are TGTGCCAGCAGCGAAGCGCCCGCTTACGAGCAGTACTTC. Protein: CASSEAPAYEQYF.

The chain employs TRBV4-3 and TRBJ2-7, with D hard to call. V was pared by 0 bases and J by 3 bases, with 9 bases between. Germline V gene lookup returns CDR1 LGHNA and CDR2 YSLEER. The CDR3 totals 14 residues. The CDR3 sequence: CASSQEVRFYEQYF. In DNA form, the CDR3 reads TGCGCCAGCAGCCAAGAAGTCAGATTCTACGAGCAGTACTTC.

This chain joins TRBV6-2 or TRBV6-3 and TRBJ1-1, with no clear D. This CDR3 comprises 15 residues. Germline lookup yields CDR1 MNHEY and CDR2 SVGEGT. V lost 3 bases and J lost 0, with 11 bases in between. CDR3 sequence reads: CASSYQQVMNTEAFF. CDR3 DNA: TGTGCCAGCAGTTATCAGCAGGTAATGAACACTGAAGCTTTCTTT.

The rearrangement links TRBV10-2 to TRBJ1-1; the D gene is possibly TRBD1 (6 bases). Trimming took off 6 bases at V and 0 bases at J, with 11 bases between the two ends. The CDR3 is 14 amino acids. Germline V gene sequence: CDR1 WSHSY, CDR2 SAAADI. The CDR3 DNA reads TGCGCCAGCAGCTACGGACAGATGAACACTGAAGCTTTCTTT. Protein: CASSYGQMNTEAFF.

The rearrangement links TRBV6-6 to TRBJ2-2; possibly TRBD2 for D (5 bases). CDR1 and CDR2 (germline): MNHNY, SVGAGI (reference sequence). Trimming took 7 bases from V and 3 from J, leaving 12 bases between them. This CDR3 spans 14 amino acids. The CDR3 DNA reads TGTGCCAGCACCTGGCTTAGCGACACCGGGGAGCTGTTTTTT. Translated, it gives CASTWLSDTGELFF.

The chain employs TRBV28 and TRBJ1-4, with D possibly TRBD1 on 6 matching bases. The V end was cut by 6 bases, the J end by 2 bases, with 13 bases between. The CDR3 has 15 amino acids. Per the germline V gene, CDR1 is MDHEN and CDR2 is SYDVKM. CDR3: CASSLQGGTNEKLFF. The DNA of the CDR3 is TGTGCCAGCAGCCTACAGGGAGGGACTAATGAAAAACTGTTTTTT. Full variable domain (outside the CDR3, taken from reference TRBV28 and TRBJ1-4): DVKVTQSSRYLVKRTGEKVFLECVQDMDHENMFWYRQDPGLGLRLIYFSYDVKMKEKGDIPEGYSVSREKKERFSLILESASTNQTSMYLCASSLQGGTNEKLFFGSGTQLSVL.

The chain is built from TRBV30 and TRBJ1-1; no definite D call. The ends were cut back, 1 base at V and 6 bases at J, with 12 bases in the middle. CDR1 is GTSNPN, CDR2 SVGIG, per germline (reference sequence). The CDR3 has 13 amino acids. The CDR3 coding sequence is TGTGCCTGGAGTGGGCAGGCTTTCGCTGAAGCTTTCTTT. It encodes CAWSGQAFAEAFF.